This TCR beta chain was obtained from a study of T cell changes during pregnancy in multiple sclerosis. TCRdb's copy holds only in-frame clones and misses some; the assay was immunoSEQ multiplex PCR. Of about 46,000 clones in the sample, around 93% are singletons; the top ten hold around 4%. CDR1 and CDR2 from the germline V gene are MNHGY and SAAAGT. V lost 6 bases and J 1 base, leaving 19 bases between the germline ends. CDR3 length: 16 residues. The source of this sequence is a female donor with multiple sclerosis, enrolled in a pregnancy study. The sample consisted of CD8+ T cells from peripheral blood mononuclear cells, taken in the first trimester of pregnancy. The chain has TRBV6-8 and TRBJ2-7; D is possibly TRBD1 (6 bases). In DNA form, the CDR3 reads TGTGCCAGCAGCCCTCCACCTTTACAGGGTTCCTACGAGCAGTACTTC. Translated: CASSPPPLQGSYEQYF.